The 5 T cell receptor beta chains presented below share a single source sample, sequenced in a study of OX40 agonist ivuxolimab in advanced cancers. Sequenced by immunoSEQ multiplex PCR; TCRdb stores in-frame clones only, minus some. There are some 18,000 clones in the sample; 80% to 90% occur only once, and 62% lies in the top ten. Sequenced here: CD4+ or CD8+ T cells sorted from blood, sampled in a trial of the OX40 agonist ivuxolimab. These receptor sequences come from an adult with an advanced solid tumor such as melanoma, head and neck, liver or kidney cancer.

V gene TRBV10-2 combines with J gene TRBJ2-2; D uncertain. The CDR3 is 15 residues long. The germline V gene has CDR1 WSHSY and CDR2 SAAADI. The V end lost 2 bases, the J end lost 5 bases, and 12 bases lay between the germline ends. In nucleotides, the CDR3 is TGCGCCAGCAGTGAGGAAAGGTTATGGACCGGGGAGCTGTTTTTT. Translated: CASSEERLWTGELFF.

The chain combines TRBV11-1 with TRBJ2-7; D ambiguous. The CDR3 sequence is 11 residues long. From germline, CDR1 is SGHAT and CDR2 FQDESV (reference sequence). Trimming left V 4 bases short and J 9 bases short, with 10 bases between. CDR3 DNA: TGTGCCAGCAGCTCCACCATCGGGCAGTACTTC. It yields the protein CASSSTIGQYF. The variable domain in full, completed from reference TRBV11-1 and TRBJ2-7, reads EAEVAQSPRYKITEKSQAVAFWCDPISGHATLYWYRQILGQGPELLVQFQDESVVDDSQLPKDRFSAERLKGVDSTLKIQPAELGDSAMYLCASSSTIGQYFGPGTRLTVT.

The CDR3 sequence is CASSLSSYEQYF. CDR3 sequence (DNA): TGTGCCAGCAGCTTGAGCTCCTACGAGCAGTACTTC. The V and J genes are TRBV5-6 and TRBJ2-7, with D hard to call. Germline CDR1 and CDR2: SGHDT and YYEEEE. Trimming shortened V by 1 base and J by 0 bases, and 2 bases separated the two germline ends. The CDR3 is 12 amino acids. Complete variable domain (other parts from reference TRBV5-6 and TRBJ2-7): DAGVTQSPTHLIKTRGQQVTLRCSPKSGHDTVSWYQQALGQGPQFIFQYYEEEERQRGNFPDRFSGHQFPNYSSELNVNALLLGDSALYLCASSLSSYEQYFGPGTRLTVT.

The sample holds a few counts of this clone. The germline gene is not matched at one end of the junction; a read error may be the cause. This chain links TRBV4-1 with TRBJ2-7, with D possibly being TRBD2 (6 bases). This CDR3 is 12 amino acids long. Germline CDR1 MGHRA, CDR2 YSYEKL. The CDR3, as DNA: TGCGCCAGCAGTGGGACTGACTACGTGCAGTACTTC. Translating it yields CASSGTDYVQYF.

CDR3 sequence: CASSGQGDYYGYTF. The CDR3 nucleotides read TGTGCCAGCAGCGGACAGGGGGACTACTATGGCTACACCTTC. The V and J genes are TRBV9 and TRBJ1-2; 9 nucleotides match TRBD1. The trim removed 3 bases at V and 3 bases at J, leaving 3 bases unmatched. The CDR3 is made up of 14 amino acids. Germline CDR1 reads SGDLS; CDR2 reads YYNGEE.